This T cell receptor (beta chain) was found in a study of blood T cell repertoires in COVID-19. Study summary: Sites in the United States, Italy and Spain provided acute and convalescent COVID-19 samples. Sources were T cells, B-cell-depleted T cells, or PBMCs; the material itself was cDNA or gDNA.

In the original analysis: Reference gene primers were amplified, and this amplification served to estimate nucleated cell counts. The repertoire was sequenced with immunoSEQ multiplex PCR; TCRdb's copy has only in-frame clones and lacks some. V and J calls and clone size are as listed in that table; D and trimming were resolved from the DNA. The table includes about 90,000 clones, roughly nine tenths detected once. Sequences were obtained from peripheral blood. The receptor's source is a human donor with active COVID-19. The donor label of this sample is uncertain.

The CDR3 bases are TGTGCCAGCAGCCCCTCCAGGGAGGCTGGAAACACCATATATTTT. This translates into CASSPSREAGNTIYF. This sequence joins TRBV6-4 and TRBJ1-3; D might be TRBD1 (5 bases). This CDR3 spans 15 amino acids. Germline V gives CDR1 MRHNA, CDR2 SNTAGT. The V and J ends lost 6 bases and 2 bases respectively, with 14 bases between them.